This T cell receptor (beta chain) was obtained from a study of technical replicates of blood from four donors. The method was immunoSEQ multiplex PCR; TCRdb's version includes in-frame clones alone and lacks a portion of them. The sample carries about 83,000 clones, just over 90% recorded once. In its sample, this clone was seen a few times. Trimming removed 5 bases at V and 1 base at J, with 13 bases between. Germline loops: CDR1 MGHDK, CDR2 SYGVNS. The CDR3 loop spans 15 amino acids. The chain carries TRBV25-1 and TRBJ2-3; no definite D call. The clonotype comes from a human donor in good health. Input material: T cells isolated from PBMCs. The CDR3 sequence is CASSYSPPGTDTQYF. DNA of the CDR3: TGTGCCAGCAGTTACTCGCCCCCCGGCACAGATACGCAGTATTTT.